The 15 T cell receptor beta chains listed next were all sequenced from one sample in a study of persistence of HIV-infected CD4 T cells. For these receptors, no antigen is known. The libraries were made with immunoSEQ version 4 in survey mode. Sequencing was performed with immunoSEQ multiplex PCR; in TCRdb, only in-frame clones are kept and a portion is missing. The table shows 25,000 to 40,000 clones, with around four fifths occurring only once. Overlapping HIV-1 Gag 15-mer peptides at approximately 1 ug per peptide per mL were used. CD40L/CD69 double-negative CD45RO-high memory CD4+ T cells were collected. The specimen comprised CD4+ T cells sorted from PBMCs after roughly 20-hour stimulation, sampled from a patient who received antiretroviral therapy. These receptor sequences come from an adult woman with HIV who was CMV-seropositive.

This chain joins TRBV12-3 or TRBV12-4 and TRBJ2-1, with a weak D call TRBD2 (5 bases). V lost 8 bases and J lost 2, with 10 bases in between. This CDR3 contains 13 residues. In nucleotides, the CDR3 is TGTGCCAGCTCAAGCGGCCCCTACAATGAGCAGTTCTTC. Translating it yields CASSSGPYNEQFF.

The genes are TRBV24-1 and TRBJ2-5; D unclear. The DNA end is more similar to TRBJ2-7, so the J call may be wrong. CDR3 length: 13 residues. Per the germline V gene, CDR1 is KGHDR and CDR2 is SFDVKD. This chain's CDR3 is CATSVSGSDEQYF. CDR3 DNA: TGTGCCACCAGTGTTTCAGGATCCGACGAGCAGTACTTC.

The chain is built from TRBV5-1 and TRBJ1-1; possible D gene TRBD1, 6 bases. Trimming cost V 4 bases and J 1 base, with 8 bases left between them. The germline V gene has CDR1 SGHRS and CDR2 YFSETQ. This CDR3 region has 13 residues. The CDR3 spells CASSVQGNTEAFF. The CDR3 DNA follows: TGCGCCAGCAGCGTACAGGGGAACACTGAAGCTTTCTTT.

This chain's CDR3 is CATSRDGTGEYEQYF. In DNA, the CDR3 is TGTGCCACCAGCAGAGACGGGACAGGGGAATACGAGCAGTACTTC. V and J are TRBV15 and TRBJ2-7, with TRBD1 matching 10 bases. The trim removed 0 bases at V and 4 bases at J, leaving 3 bases unmatched. Germline V CDR1 and CDR2: LNHNV, YYDKDF (reference sequence). The CDR3 has 15 residues.

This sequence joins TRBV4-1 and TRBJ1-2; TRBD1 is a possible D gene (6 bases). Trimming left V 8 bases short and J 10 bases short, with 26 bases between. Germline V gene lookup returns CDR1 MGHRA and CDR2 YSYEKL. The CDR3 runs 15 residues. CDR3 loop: CASQGMGGLRLDYTF. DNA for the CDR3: TGCGCCAGCCAGGGAATGGGGGGCCTCCGTTTGGACTACACCTTC.

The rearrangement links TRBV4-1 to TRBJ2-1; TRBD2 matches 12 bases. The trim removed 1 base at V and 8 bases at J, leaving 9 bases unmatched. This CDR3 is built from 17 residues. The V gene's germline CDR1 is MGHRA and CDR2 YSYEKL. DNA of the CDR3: TGCGCCAGCAGCCAAGCTAGCGGGAGGGGTCTAAGCCATGAGCAGTTCTTC. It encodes CASSQASGRGLSHEQFF.

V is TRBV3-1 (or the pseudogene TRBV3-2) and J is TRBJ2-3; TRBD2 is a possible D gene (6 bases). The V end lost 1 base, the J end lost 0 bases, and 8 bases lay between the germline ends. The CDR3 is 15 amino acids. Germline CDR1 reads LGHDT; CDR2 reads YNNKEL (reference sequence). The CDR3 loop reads CASSQAGTSTDTQYF. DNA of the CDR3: TGTGCCAGCAGCCAAGCGGGGACTAGCACAGATACGCAGTATTTT.

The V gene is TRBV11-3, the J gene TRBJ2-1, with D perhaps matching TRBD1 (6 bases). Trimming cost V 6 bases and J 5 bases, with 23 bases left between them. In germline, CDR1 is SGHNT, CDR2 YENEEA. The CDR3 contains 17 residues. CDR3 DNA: TGTGCCAGCAGGTTTAGGGGTTACGGGACACAACACAATGAGCAGTTCTTC. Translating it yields CASRFRGYGTQHNEQFF. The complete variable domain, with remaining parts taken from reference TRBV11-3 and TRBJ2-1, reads EAGVVQSPRYKIIEKKQPVAFWCNPISGHNTLYWYLQNLGQGPELLIRYENEEAVDDSQLPKDRFSAERLKGVDSTLKIQPAELGDSAVYLCASRFRGYGTQHNEQFFGPGTRLTVL.

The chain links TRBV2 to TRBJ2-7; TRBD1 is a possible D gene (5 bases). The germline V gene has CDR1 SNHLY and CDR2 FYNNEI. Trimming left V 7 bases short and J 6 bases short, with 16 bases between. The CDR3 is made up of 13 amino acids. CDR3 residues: CASMRRRESEQYF. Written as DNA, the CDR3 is TGTGCCAGCATGAGGCGCAGGGAAAGCGAGCAGTACTTC.

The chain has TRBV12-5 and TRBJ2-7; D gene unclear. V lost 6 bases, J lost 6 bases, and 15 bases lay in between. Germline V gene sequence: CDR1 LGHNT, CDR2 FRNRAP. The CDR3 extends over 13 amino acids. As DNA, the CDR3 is TGTGCTAGTGGCTCCCTGTTGGGCGGCGAGCAGTACTTC. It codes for CASGSLLGGEQYF.

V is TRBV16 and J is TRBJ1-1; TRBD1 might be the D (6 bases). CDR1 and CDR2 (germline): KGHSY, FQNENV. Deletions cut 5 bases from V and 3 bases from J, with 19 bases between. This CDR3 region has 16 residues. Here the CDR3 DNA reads TGTGCCAGCAGCTCTCAGGGGTCAGTCCGGGACACTGAAGCTTTCTTT. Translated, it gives CASSSQGSVRDTEAFF.

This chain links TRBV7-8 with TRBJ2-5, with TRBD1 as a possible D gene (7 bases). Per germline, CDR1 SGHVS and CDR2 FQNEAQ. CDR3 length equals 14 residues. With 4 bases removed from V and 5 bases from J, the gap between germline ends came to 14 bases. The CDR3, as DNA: TGTGCCAGCAGCTCCAGGGGGGCTGGGGAGACCCAGTACTTC. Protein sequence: CASSSRGAGETQYF.

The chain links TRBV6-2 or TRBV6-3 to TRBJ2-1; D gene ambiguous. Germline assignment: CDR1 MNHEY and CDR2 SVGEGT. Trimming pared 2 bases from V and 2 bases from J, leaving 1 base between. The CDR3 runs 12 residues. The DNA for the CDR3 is TGTGCCAGCAGTTACACCTACAATGAGCAGTTCTTC. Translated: CASSYTYNEQFF.

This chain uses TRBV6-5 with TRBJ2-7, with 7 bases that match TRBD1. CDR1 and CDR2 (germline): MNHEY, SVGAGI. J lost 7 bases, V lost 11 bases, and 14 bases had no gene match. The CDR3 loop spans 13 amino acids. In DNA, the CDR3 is TGTGCCCCAGGGGACAGTATCGAGGGGGAGCAGTACTTC. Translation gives CAPGDSIEGEQYF.

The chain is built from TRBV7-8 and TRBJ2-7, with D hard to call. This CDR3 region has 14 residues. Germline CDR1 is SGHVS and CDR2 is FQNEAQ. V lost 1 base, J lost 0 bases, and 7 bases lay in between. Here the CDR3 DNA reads TGTGCCAGCAGCTTAGTCACAGCCTCCTACGAGCAGTACTTC. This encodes CASSLVTASYEQYF.